This TCR beta chain was sequenced for a study of blood T cells in healthy people across ages. Looked up from germline, CDR1 is LNHNV and CDR2 is YYDKDF (reference sequence). This CDR3 is 14 amino acids long. With V trimmed by 3 bases and J by 1 base, 1 base remained unmatched. With a J-beta primer mix and a sample-barcoded 5' primer, a second PCR ran 7 to 11 cycles. TCRdb recomputed calls from the 5' RACE reads with MiXCR, one row per CDR3 protein. The table has over 750,000 distinct CDR3 sequences, more than 20% seen once. These records were also assigned to another study, of T cells of mothers and their children.

The V call is TRBV15, the J call TRBJ2-7; 9 nucleotides agree with TRBD2. The receptor was isolated from a boy aged 5-17 years in good health. Sequenced sample: blood. The CDR3 is CATSSSGSSYEQYF. The DNA for the CDR3 is TGTGCCACCAGCAGTAGCGGGAGTTCCTACGAGCAGTACTTC.